This TCR beta chain appears in the sequencing data of a study of blood T cell repertoires in COVID-19. About the research overall: From the United States, Italy and Spain came samples of acute and convalescent COVID-19.

The sample holds one count of this clone. Other DNA sequences of this sample code for an identical CDR3. Unmatched junction bases numbered 1, after V lost 3 bases and J lost 4 bases. This CDR3 has 13 residues. Per the germline V gene, CDR1 is LNHDA and CDR2 is SQIVND (reference sequence). Sequencing was performed with immunoSEQ multiplex PCR; in TCRdb, only in-frame clones are kept and a portion is missing. The table lists 240,000 or so clones, about 83% of them singletons. Sequenced material: peripheral blood. The sequence came from a man aged 80 or over with acute or convalescent COVID-19. The V call is TRBV19, the J call TRBJ2-7; 9 positions agree with TRBD1. CDR3 amino acids: CASSIDRGYEQYF. CDR3 bases: TGTGCCAGTAGTATTGACAGGGGGTACGAGCAGTACTTC. The full variable domain, its missing parts supplied by reference TRBV19 and TRBJ2-7, is DGGITQSPKYLFRKEGQNVTLSCEQNLNHDAMYWYRQDPGQGLRLIYYSQIVNDFQKGDIAEGYSVSREKKESFPLTVTSAQKNPTAFYLCASSIDRGYEQYFGPGTRLTVT.